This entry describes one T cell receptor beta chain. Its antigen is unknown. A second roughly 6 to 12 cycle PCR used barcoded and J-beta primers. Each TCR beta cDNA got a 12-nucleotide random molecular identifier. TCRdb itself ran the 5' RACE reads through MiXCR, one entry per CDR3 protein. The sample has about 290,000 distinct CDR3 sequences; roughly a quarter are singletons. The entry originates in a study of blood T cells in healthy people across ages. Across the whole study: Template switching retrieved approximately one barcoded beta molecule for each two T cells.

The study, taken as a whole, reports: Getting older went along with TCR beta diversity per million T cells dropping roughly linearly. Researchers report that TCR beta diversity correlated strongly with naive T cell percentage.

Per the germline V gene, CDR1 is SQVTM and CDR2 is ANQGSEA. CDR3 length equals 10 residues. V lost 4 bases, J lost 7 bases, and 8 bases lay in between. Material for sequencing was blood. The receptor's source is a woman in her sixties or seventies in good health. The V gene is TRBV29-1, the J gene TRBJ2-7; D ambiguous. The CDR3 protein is CSVAVEEQYF. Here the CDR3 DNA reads TGCAGCGTTGCAGTGGAGGAGCAGTACTTC.